A single sample gave rise to the 20 T cell receptor beta chains below, sequenced in a study of cytomegalovirus exposure and HLA in healthy donors. PCR involved 60 Vbeta and 13 Jbeta primers. Clones were sequenced by immunoSEQ multiplex PCR, and TCRdb holds only the in-frame ones, with some missing. Among a few hundred thousand clones listed, under 80% were seen once. Sequencing was done on a sample of PBMCs. All receptors derive from a female donor in good health and CMV-seronegative.

The CDR3: CATSRDIFERDCNEQFF. The CDR3 bases are TGTGCCACCAGCAGAGATATTTTCGAGCGGGACTGCAATGAGCAGTTCTTC. This rearrangement joins TRBV15 to TRBJ2-1, with 7 bases fitting TRBD2. V was clipped by 0 bases and J by 6 bases; unmatched bases: 11. From germline, CDR1 is LNHNV and CDR2 YYDKDF (reference sequence). The CDR3 has 17 amino acids.

This chain links TRBV30 with TRBJ2-5; 7 bases map to TRBD2. The V gene end was trimmed by 5 bases and the J gene end by 4 bases; junction bases not matched to a gene: 7. CDR3 length: 13 residues. Germline assignment: CDR1 GTSNPN and CDR2 SVGIG (reference sequence). The DNA of the CDR3 is TGTGCCTGGGGTCAGTCTAGCGGAGAGACCCAGTACTTC. Translation: CAWGQSSGETQYF.

The count of this clone is one. The V call is TRBV5-1, the J call TRBJ2-1; 8 bases agree with TRBD1. Per germline, CDR1 SGHRS and CDR2 YFSETQ. This CDR3 comprises 17 residues. V lost 0 bases and J lost 1; bases outside the gene matches: 6. The DNA of the CDR3 is TGCGCCAGCAGCTTGGACCAGAGGACAGGGTCCTACAATGAGCAGTTCTTC. It is translated as CASSLDQRTGSYNEQFF.

The chain uses TRBV7-2 and TRBJ1-5; 11 nucleotides align to TRBD1. J gave up 4 bases and V 1 base, and 6 bases lay outside the gene matches. Germline V CDR1 and CDR2: SGHTA, FQGNSA. The CDR3 is 17 amino acids. In DNA form, the CDR3 reads TGTGCCAGCAGCTTAGTATCCGGGACAGGGGGTAATCAGCCCCAGCATTTT. It encodes CASSLVSGTGGNQPQHF.

The CDR3 protein is CASSSVTDRVGTEAFF. The CDR3 DNA reads TGTGCCAGCTCATCAGTCACTGACAGGGTTGGCACTGAAGCTTTCTTT. The chain carries TRBV18 and TRBJ1-1; TRBD1 agrees at 7 bases. Germline-derived CDR1 and CDR2 are KGHSH and LQKENI. V was clipped by 5 bases and J by 4 bases; unmatched bases: 13. The CDR3 runs to 16 residues.

The chain couples TRBV7-9 to TRBJ1-3; 7 bases agree with TRBD1. Germline trimming cut 4 bases from V and 4 bases from J; bases unmatched to any gene: 7. Per the germline V gene, CDR1 is SEHNR and CDR2 is FQNEAQ (reference sequence). The CDR3 loop spans 15 amino acids. In DNA form, the CDR3 reads TGTGCCAGCAGCTCAACCGGGACAGTCGGAAACACCATATATTTT. Protein sequence: CASSSTGTVGNTIYF.

The chain is built from TRBV10-3 and TRBJ2-7; TRBD2 agrees at 11 bases. CDR3 size: 15 residues. Looked up from germline, CDR1 is ENHRY and CDR2 is SYGVKD. V dropped 6 bases and J dropped 0; count of bases not matched to a gene: 4. Written as DNA, the CDR3 is TGTGCCATCAGGATAACTAGCGGGAGCTCCTACGAGCAGTACTTC. This gives the protein CAIRITSGSSYEQYF.

This clone was observed a few times. The chain carries TRBV11-2 and TRBJ2-3; no clear D gene. The germline V and J ends were trimmed by 5 bases and 5 bases, with 8 bases remaining between them. This CDR3 is 12 amino acids long. From germline, CDR1 is SGHAT and CDR2 FQNNGV. The CDR3 nucleotides are TGTGCCAGCAGCCCATTAGTAGATACGCAGTATTTT. Amino acid sequence: CASSPLVDTQYF. Supplemented by reference TRBV11-2 and TRBJ2-3, the full variable domain reads EAGVAQSPRYKIIEKRQSVAFWCNPISGHATLYWYQQILGQGPKLLIQFQNNGVVDDSQLPKDRFSAERLKGVDSTLKIQPAKLEDSAVYLCASSPLVDTQYFGPGTRLTVL.

The J gene is TRBJ2-7, the V gene TRBV27, with 7 bases fitting TRBD2. Germline V lookup: CDR1 MNHEY, CDR2 SMNVEV (reference sequence). With V trimmed by 3 bases and J by 0 bases, 11 bases remained unmatched. This CDR3 has 17 residues. In DNA form, the CDR3 reads TGTGCCAGCAGTTTCGCCCTCTACGGGGGGAGCTCCTACGAGCAGTACTTC. It yields the protein CASSFALYGGSSYEQYF.

The V gene is TRBV10-3, the J gene TRBJ2-2, with 7 bases aligning to TRBD1. This CDR3 is built from 15 residues. Germline assignment: CDR1 ENHRY and CDR2 SYGVKD. The ends lost 6 bases at V and 4 bases at J; junction bases unmatched: 8. The CDR3 nucleotides read TGTGCCATCAGCCACAGGGGTAGAGGCACCGGGGAGCTGTTTTTT. Translation: CAISHRGRGTGELFF.

The chain couples TRBV6-1 to TRBJ1-2; tentative D call: TRBD1 (5 bases). The length of the CDR3 is 14 residues. Germline lookup yields CDR1 MNHNS and CDR2 SASEGT. Trimming removed 3 bases from V and 1 base from J, with 9 bases in between. The CDR3 nucleotides are TGTGCCAGCAGTGAGGGGGGGAGTAACTATGGCTACACCTTC. Translating it yields CASSEGGSNYGYTF.

The V gene is TRBV25-1, the J gene TRBJ2-1; TRBD2 matches 8 bases. Germline CDR1 MGHDK, CDR2 SYGVNS. The CDR3 loop spans 16 amino acids. Unmatched junction bases numbered 14, after V lost 5 bases and J lost 8 bases. For the CDR3, the DNA is TGTGCCAGCAGTTCCCGTCACGGTAGCGGGAACTATGAGCAGTTCTTC. Residues: CASSSRHGSGNYEQFF.

The gene calls are TRBV4-2 and TRBJ2-1; D gene ambiguous. The CDR3 has 15 residues. Germline loops: CDR1 LGHNA, CDR2 YNFKEQ. V was clipped by 1 base and J by 9 bases, with 16 bases between them. The CDR3 loop is CASSQVGAREGEQFF. For the CDR3, the DNA is TGTGCCAGCAGCCAAGTCGGAGCTAGAGAAGGTGAGCAGTTCTTC.

As to this clone: Different DNA sequences within this sample yield the same CDR3. The chain employs TRBV11-3 and TRBJ2-1, with TRBD2 identical over 10 bases. There are 15 residues in the CDR3. V trimming: 1 base; J trimming: 5 bases; junction bases outside the gene matches: 2. Germline CDR1 reads SGHNT; CDR2 reads YENEEA. The CDR3: CASSLVGLANNEQFF. The CDR3 nucleotides read TGTGCCAGCAGCTTAGTGGGACTAGCGAACAATGAGCAGTTCTTC.

This rearrangement joins TRBV10-3 to TRBJ1-2; the match to TRBD1 covers 8 bases. The CDR3 is 13 amino acids. With 5 bases clipped from V and 5 bases from J, the junction kept 4 bases outside the gene matches. Per germline, CDR1 ENHRY and CDR2 SYGVKD. CDR3 nucleotides: TGTGCCATCAGTTCGGACAGGGTTTATGGCTACACCTTC. Translation: CAISSDRVYGYTF.

This clone was counted between two and nine times. The junction and the germline gene differ at one end; a read error may be behind it. The chain employs TRBV6-1 and TRBJ2-6; D unresolved. The CDR3 consists of 15 residues. The V gene's germline CDR1 is MNHNS and CDR2 SASEGT. CDR3 bases: TGTGCCAGCAGCGAAGCCATCACAGGGGCCAACGTCCTGACTTTC. Translated, it gives CASSEAITGANVLTF.

The chain joins TRBV9 to TRBJ2-1; 8 nucleotides align to TRBD2. V gave up 0 bases and J gave up 6 bases; unmatched junction bases: 5. The germline V gene encodes CDR1 SGDLS and CDR2 YYNGEE. This CDR3 is built from 15 residues. The CDR3 bases are TGTGCCAGCAGCGTAGAGGGACTAGAGTCCAATGAGCAGTTCTTC. Residues: CASSVEGLESNEQFF.

The chain joins TRBV15 to TRBJ2-2; perhaps TRBD1 as D (6 bases). Per germline, CDR1 LNHNV and CDR2 YYDKDF (reference sequence). CDR3 length: 14 residues. V was cut by 2 bases and J by 6 bases, with 10 bases left in between. This chain's CDR3 is CATSRFSGAGELFF. CDR3 DNA: TGTGCCACCAGCAGATTCTCAGGGGCCGGGGAGCTGTTTTTT. Full variable domain (remainder filled in from reference TRBV15 and TRBJ2-2): DAMVIQNPRYQVTQFGKPVTLSCSQTLNHNVMYWYQQKSSQAPKLLFHYYDKDFNNEADTPDNFQSRRPNTSFCFLDIRSPGLGDTAMYLCATSRFSGAGELFFGEGSRLTVL.

The chain combines TRBV5-6 with TRBJ2-1; no clear D gene. Germline CDR1 and CDR2: SGHDT and YYEEEE. V was pared by 0 bases and J by 5 bases, with 9 bases between. The CDR3 has 14 amino acids. The CDR3, as DNA: TGTGCCAGCAGCTTGGATCTTGGAGACAATGAGCAGTTCTTC. Protein: CASSLDLGDNEQFF.

Here the CDR3 DNA reads TGTGCCAGCAGCTTGGGACCTAGCGGGACTTACGAGCAGTACTTC. Translation: CASSLGPSGTYEQYF. V and J are TRBV5-4 and TRBJ2-7, with 9 bases matching TRBD2. J lost 4 bases, V lost 0 bases, and 5 bases had no gene match. Germline V gives CDR1 SGHNT, CDR2 YYREEE (reference sequence). The CDR3 is made up of 15 amino acids.